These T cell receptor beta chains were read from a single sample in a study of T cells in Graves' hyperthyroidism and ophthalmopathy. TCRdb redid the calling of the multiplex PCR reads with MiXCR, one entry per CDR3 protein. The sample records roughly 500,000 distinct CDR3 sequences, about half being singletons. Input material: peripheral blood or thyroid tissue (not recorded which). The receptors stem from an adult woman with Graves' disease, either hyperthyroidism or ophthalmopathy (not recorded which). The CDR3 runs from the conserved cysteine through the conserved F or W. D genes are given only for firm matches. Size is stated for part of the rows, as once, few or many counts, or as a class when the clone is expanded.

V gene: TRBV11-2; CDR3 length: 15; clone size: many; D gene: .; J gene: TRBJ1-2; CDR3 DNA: TGTGCCAGCACGTCGGCACGGTCCCTCCTCTATGGCTACACCTTC; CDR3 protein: CASTSARSLLYGYTF
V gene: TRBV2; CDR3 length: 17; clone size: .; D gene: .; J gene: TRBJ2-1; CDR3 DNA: TGTGCCAGCAGTGAGATTTTGCCTAGATACGGGAACAATGAGCAGTTCTTC; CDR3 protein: CASSEILPRYGNNEQFF
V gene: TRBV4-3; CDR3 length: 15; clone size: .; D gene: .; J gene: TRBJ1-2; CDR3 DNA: TGCGCCAGCAGCCAAGGTAGCGGTGGGGACTATGGCTACACCTTC; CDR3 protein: CASSQGSGGDYGYTF
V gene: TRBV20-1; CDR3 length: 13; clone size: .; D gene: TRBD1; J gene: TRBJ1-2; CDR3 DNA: TGCAGTGCTAGACGCGACAGGGACTATGGCTACACCTTC; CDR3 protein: CSARRDRDYGYTF
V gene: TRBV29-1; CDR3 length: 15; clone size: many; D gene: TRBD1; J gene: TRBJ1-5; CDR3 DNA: TGCAGCGTTCTTAAGACAGGGAGGGCCAATCAGCCCCAGCATTTT; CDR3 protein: CSVLKTGRANQPQHF
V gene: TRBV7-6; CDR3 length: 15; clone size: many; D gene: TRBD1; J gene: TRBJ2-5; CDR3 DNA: TGTGCCAGCAGCATCCAAGGGGGCGCGGGTGGGACCCAGTACTTC; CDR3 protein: CASSIQGGAGGTQYF
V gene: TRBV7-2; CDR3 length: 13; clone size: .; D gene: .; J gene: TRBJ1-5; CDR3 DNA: TGTGCCAGCACCGAATCAGGTTTGGGGGCCCAGCATTTT; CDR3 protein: CASTESGLGAQHF
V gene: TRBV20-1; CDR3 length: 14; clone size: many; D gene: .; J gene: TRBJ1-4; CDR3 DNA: TGCAGTGCTAGAGGGACTGCAACTAATGAAAAACTGTTTTTT; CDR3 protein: CSARGTATNEKLFF
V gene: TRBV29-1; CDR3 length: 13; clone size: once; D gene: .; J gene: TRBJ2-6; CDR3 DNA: TGCAGCGTTGGCCCGTGGGGGGCCAACGTCCTGACTTTC; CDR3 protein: CSVGPWGANVLTF
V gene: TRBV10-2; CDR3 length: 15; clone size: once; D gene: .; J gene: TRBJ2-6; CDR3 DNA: TGCGCCAGCAGCCTTTCCCCCCGCATGGCCCACGTCCTGACTTTC; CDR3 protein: CASSLSPRMAHVLTF
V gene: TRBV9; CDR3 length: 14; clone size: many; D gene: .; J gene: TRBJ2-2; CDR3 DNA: TGTGCCAGCAGCTCGACAGGGAACACCGGGGAGCTGTTTTTT; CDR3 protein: CASSSTGNTGELFF
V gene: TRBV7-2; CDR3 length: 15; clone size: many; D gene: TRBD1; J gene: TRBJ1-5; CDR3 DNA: TGTGCCAGCAGCTCTCGGACAGGACGGGATCAGCCCCAGCATTTT; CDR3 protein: CASSSRTGRDQPQHF
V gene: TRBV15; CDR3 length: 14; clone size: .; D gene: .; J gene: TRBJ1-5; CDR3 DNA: TGTGCCACCAGCTCCGGGGGGCTTGGACAGCCCCAGCATTTT; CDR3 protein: CATSSGGLGQPQHF
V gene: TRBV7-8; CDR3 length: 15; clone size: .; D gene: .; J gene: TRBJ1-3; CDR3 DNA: TGTGCCAGCAGACGAAGAGCGGGAGGGCTGGGCACCATATATTTT; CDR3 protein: CASRRRAGGLGTIYF
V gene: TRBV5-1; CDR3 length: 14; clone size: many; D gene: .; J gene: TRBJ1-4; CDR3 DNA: TGCGCCAGCAGCTCTACTACAGGAAATGAAAAACTGTTTTTT; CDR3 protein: CASSSTTGNEKLFF
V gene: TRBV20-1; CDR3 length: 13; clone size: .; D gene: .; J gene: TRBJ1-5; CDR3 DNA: TGCAGTGTCTCACCAGGGGTAGGTCAGCCCCAGCATTTT; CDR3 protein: CSVSPGVGQPQHF
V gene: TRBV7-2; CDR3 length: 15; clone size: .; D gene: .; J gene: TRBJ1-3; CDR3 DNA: TGTGCCAGCAGCTTCCGACAGCTCTCTGGAAACACCATATATTTT; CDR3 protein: CASSFRQLSGNTIYF
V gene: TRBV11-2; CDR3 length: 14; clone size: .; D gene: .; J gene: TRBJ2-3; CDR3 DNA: TGTGCCAGCAGCTTAGGACTTCGCACAGATACGCAGTATTTT; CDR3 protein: CASSLGLRTDTQYF
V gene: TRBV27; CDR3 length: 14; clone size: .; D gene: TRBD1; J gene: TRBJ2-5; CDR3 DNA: TGTGCCAGCAGTACAGGACAGGGAAGGGAGACCCAGTACTTC; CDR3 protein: CASSTGQGRETQYF
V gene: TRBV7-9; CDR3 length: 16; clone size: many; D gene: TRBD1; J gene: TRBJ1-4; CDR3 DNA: TGTGCCAGCAGCTTAGTAGGGGGCGGACGGCCTGAAAAACTGTTTTTT; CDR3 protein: CASSLVGGGRPEKLFF
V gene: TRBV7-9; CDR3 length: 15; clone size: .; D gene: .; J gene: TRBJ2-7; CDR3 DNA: TGCGCCAGCAGCTACCCGGACAGTCGATCCTACGAGCAGTACTTC; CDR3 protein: CASSYPDSRSYEQYF
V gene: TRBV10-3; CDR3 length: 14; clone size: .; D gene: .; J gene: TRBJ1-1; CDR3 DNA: TGTGCCAGCACCAAACAATCGACAGCTACTCAAGCTTTCTTT; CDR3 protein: CASTKQSTATQAFF
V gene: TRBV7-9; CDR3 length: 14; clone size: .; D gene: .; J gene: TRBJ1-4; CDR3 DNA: TGTGCCAGCAGCCTAGGGTTTGCTAATGAAAAACTGTTTTTT; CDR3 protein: CASSLGFANEKLFF
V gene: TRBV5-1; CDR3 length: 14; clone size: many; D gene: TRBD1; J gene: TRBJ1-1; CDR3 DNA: TGCGCCAGCAGCATACGGACAGGGGCGATAGAAGCTTTCTTT; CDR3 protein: CASSIRTGAIEAFF
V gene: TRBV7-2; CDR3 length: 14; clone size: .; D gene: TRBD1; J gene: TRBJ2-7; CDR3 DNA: TGTGCCAGCAGCTCCGGGACAGGATACTACGAGCAGTACTTC; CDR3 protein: CASSSGTGYYEQYF
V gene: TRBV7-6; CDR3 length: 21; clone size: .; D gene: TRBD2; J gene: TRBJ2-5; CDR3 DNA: TGTGCCAGCAGTCCTACTCCGGGACTAGCGGGGCGGGCGGGAGGAGGAGAGACCCAGTACTTC; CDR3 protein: CASSPTPGLAGRAGGGETQYF
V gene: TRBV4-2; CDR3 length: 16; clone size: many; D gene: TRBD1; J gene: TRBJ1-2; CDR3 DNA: TGTGCCAGCAGCCCGAAGAGGACAGGAACTAACTATGGCTACACCTTC; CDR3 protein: CASSPKRTGTNYGYTF
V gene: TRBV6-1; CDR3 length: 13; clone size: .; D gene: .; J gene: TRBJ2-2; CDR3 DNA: TGTGCCAGCAGACACTGGAACACCGGGGAGCTGTTTTTT; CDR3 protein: CASRHWNTGELFF
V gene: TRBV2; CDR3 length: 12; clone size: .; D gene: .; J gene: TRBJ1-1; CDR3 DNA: TGTGCCAGCGTAGGGGTGAACACTGAAGCTTTCTTT; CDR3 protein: CASVGVNTEAFF
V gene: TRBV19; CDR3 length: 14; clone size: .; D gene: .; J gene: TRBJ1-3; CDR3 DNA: TGTGCCAGTAGAACCCGGGACATTGGAAACACCATATATTTT; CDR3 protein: CASRTRDIGNTIYF
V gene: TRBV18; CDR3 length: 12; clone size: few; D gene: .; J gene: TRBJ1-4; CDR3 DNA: TGTGCCAGCTCCGTCGTAGATGAAAAACTGTTTTTT; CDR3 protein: CASSVVDEKLFF
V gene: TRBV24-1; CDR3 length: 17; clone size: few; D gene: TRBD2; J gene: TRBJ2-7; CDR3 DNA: TGTGCCACCAGTGATTCCGGACACAAGCGGGGGCATTACGAGCAGTACTTC; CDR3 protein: CATSDSGHKRGHYEQYF
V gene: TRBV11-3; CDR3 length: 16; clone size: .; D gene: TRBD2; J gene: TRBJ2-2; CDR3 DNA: TGTGCCAGCAGCTTAGGCTGGACTAGCGGGGCCGGGGAGCTGTTTTTT; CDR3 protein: CASSLGWTSGAGELFF
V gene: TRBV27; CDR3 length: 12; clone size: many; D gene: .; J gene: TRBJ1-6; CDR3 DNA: TGTGCCAGCAGTTCCATACGTTCCCCCCTCCACTTT; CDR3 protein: CASSSIRSPLHF
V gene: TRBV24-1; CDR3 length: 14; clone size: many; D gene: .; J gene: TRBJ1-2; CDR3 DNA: TGTGCCACCAGTGATTGGGGCATTAACTATGGCTACACCTTC; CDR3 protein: CATSDWGINYGYTF
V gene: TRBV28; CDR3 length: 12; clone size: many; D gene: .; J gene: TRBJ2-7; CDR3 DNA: TGTGCCAGCAGTCCGGACATGTACGAGCAGTACTTC; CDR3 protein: CASSPDMYEQYF
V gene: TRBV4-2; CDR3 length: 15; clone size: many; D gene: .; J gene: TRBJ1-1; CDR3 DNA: TGTGCCAGCAGCCAAGGGGTGGCCCCGAACACTGAAGCTTTCTTT; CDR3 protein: CASSQGVAPNTEAFF
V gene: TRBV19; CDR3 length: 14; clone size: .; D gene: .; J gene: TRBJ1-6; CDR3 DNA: TGTGCCAGTAGTACCTATGGGGGTCAATTGCCCCTCCACTTT; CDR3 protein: CASSTYGGQLPLHF
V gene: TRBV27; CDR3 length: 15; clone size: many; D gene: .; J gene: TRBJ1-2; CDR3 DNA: TGTGCCAGCAGTTTAGGTTCGCTGCCTAACTATGGCTACACCTTC; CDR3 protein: CASSLGSLPNYGYTF
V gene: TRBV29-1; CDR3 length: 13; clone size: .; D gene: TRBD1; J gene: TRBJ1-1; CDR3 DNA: TGCAGCGCCGGACAGGTGTTGAACACTGAAGCTTTCTTT; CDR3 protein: CSAGQVLNTEAFF
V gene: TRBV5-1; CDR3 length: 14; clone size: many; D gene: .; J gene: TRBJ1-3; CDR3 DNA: TGCGCCAGCAGAGAAATTAGCTCTGGAAACACCATATATTTT; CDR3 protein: CASREISSGNTIYF
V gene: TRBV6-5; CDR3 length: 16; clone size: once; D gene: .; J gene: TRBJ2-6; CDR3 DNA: TGTGCCAGCAGTTACGAACGGGCCTCTGGGGCCAACGTCCTGACTTTC; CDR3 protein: CASSYERASGANVLTF
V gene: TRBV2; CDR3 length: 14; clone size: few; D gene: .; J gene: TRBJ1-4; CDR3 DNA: TGTGCCAGCAGTGAGACACGTGATAATGAAAAACTGTTTTTT; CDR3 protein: CASSETRDNEKLFF
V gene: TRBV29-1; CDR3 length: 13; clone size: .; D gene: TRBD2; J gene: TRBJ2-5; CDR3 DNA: TGCAGCTTTCAGATAGCGGGAGAAGAGACCCAGTACTTC; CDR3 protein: CSFQIAGEETQYF
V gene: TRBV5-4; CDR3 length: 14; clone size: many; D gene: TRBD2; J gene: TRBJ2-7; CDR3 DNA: TGTGCCAGCAGCGAGCGGGAAGGTGGCGACGAGCAGTACTTC; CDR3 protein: CASSEREGGDEQYF
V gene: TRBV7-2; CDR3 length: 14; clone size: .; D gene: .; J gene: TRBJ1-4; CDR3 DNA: TGTGCCAGCAGCTTAGTGGGCAACACTGAAAAACTGTTTTTT; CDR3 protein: CASSLVGNTEKLFF
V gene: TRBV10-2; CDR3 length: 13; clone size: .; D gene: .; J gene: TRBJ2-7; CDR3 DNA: TGCGCCAGCAACCCGGACAGTGCCTACGAGCAGTACTTC; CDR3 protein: CASNPDSAYEQYF
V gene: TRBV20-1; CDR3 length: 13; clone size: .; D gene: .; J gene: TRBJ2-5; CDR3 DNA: TGCAGTGTTATCGAGTTGGGGTGGGAGACCCAGTACTTC; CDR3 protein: CSVIELGWETQYF
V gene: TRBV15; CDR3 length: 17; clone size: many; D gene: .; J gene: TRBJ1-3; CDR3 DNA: TGTGCCACCAGCAGAGACTCCCTACAAGCCTCTGGAAACACCATATATTTT; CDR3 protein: CATSRDSLQASGNTIYF
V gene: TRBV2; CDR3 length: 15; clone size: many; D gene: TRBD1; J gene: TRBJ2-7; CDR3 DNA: TGTGCCAGCAGTGAAGCGACAGGGGTCATCTACGAGCAGTACTTC; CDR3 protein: CASSEATGVIYEQYF
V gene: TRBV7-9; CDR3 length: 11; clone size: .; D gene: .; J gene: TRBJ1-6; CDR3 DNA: TGTGCCAGCAGTTTGGGGCCACCCCTCCACTTT; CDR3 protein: CASSLGPPLHF
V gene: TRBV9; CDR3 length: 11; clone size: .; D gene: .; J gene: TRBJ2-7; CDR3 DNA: TGTGCCAGCAGCGTAGACACCGAGCAGTACTTC; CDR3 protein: CASSVDTEQYF
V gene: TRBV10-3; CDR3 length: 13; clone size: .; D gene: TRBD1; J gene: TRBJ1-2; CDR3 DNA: TGTGCCATTGCCAACAGGGGAGTGGCTGGCTACACCTTC; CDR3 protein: CAIANRGVAGYTF
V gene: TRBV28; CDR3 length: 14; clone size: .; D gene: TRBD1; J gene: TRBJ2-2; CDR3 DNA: TGTGCCAGCAGCCCCCCAGGGGGCTCCGGGGAGCTGTTTTTT; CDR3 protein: CASSPPGGSGELFF
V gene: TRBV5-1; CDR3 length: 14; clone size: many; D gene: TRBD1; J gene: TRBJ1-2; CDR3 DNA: TGCGCCAGCAGCTTGGAGGGACAGCACTATGGCTACACCTTC; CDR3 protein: CASSLEGQHYGYTF